The present T cell receptor beta chain was sequenced within a study of blood T cell repertoires in COVID-19. The CDR3 has 15 amino acids. Losses at the gene ends were 0 bases for V and 3 bases for J; bases not matched to a gene: 5. Germline CDR1 is SGHRS and CDR2 is YFSETQ. Clones were read by immunoSEQ multiplex PCR, and TCRdb kept only the in-frame ones, dropping some. The sample includes a few hundred thousand clones, around 80% of them seen just once. Sequencing was done on a sample of peripheral blood. J is TRBJ2-5 and V is TRBV5-1, with 7 bases fitting TRBD1. The sequence was collected from a woman aged 70-85 years with acute or convalescent COVID-19. This CDR3 reads CASSLVAGGKETQYF. CDR3 DNA sequence: TGCGCCAGCAGCTTGGTGGCAGGGGGAAAAGAGACCCAGTACTTC. Using reference TRBV5-1 and TRBJ2-5 for the parts outside the CDR3, the full variable domain is KAGVTQTPRYLIKTRGQQVTLSCSPISGHRSVSWYQQTPGQGLQFLFEYFSETQRNKGNFPGRFSGRQFSNSRSEMNVSTLELGDSALYLCASSLVAGGKETQYFGPGTRLLVL.